This record covers a single TCR beta chain. Repertoires were generated with immunoSEQ multiplex PCR, while TCRdb's copy carries only in-frame clones and drops some. Among 2.3 million or so clones listed, 85% to 95% were seen once. This entry comes from a study of shared clonotypes between healthy human individuals. Sequenced sample: naive CD4+ T cells from PBMCs. The subset denotes: CD45RA+ positively selected. The origin of this receptor is a man aged 18-30 years in good health. Some clones in this sample may be carry-over from other donors' samples.

CDR3 amino acids: CASSLASGGLNSYEQYF. The CDR3 DNA sequence: TGTGCCAGCAGCTTAGCGTCGGGCGGGCTCAATTCCTACGAGCAGTACTTC. This chain joins TRBV7-9 and TRBJ2-7; D might be TRBD2 (5 bases). This CDR3 spans 17 amino acids. V shed 0 bases and J shed 1 base, with 16 bases lying between them. Germline lookup yields CDR1 SEHNR and CDR2 FQNEAQ (reference sequence).